These 16 T cell receptor beta chains came from one sample sequenced in a study of CD4+ T cells in melanoma. The repertoire was sequenced with immunoSEQ multiplex PCR; TCRdb's copy has only in-frame clones and lacks some. The table records about 20,000 clones, roughly 78% of them present only once. The source of these receptors is a human donor with melanoma.

The chain employs TRBV11-2 and TRBJ2-1; the D is unclear. Germline V gene lookup returns CDR1 SGHAT and CDR2 FQNNGV. V was pared by 3 bases and J by 12 bases, with 12 bases between. This CDR3 is built from 12 residues. The CDR3 loop is CASSFTIEPQFF. The DNA for the CDR3 is TGTGCCAGCAGCTTTACCATCGAACCGCAGTTCTTC.

The J gene is TRBJ2-7, the V gene TRBV4-1; 8 bases align to TRBD1. This CDR3 is built from 14 residues. Losses at the gene ends were 2 bases for V and 6 bases for J; bases not matched to a gene: 6. CDR1 is MGHRA, CDR2 YSYEKL, per germline. The CDR3 DNA sequence: TGCGCCAGCAGCCAACTACAGGGGGTGCGCGAGCAGTACTTC. Encoded protein: CASSQLQGVREQYF.

The chain has TRBV29-1 and TRBJ1-1; tentative D call: TRBD1 (6 bases). The germline V gene has CDR1 SQVTM and CDR2 ANQGSEA. Trimming shortened V by 6 bases and J by 4 bases, and 15 bases separated the two germline ends. This CDR3 comprises 13 residues. CDR3 in DNA: TGCAGCGTGGGGGACATAAGGGTCACTGAAGCTTTCTTT. The encoded protein is CSVGDIRVTEAFF.

V is TRBV19 and J is TRBJ1-5; no clear D gene. The CDR3 totals 17 residues. Per germline, CDR1 LNHDA and CDR2 SQIVND (reference sequence). V lost 3 bases and J lost 2, with 17 bases in between. This chain's CDR3 is CASSIGSGLGGNQPQHF. For the CDR3, the DNA is TGTGCCAGTAGTATTGGGTCGGGCCTGGGAGGCAATCAGCCCCAGCATTTT.

This rearrangement joins TRBV9 to TRBJ2-1; 9 bases are a match to TRBD1. The J segment lost 7 bases and the V segment lost 0 bases, leaving 8 bases of the junction unmatched. The CDR3 is 16 amino acids. The germline CDR1 and CDR2 sequences are SGDLS and YYNGEE. CDR3 DNA: TGTGCCAGCAGCGTAGGAGGGGACAGGGCTTGGAATGAGCAGTTCTTC. Translated, it gives CASSVGGDRAWNEQFF.

The genes are TRBV27 and TRBJ2-3; D ambiguous. V gave up 4 bases and J gave up 4 bases, with 9 bases separating them. CDR1 and CDR2 from the germline V gene are MNHEY and SMNVEV (reference sequence). This CDR3 has 13 residues. CDR3 region: CASSSRTSDTQYF. CDR3 DNA sequence: TGTGCCAGCAGTTCAAGAACCTCAGATACGCAGTATTTT.

The chain is built from TRBV15 and TRBJ1-5; D might be TRBD1 (5 bases). Germline CDR1 reads LNHNV; CDR2 reads YYDKDF (reference sequence). Trimming cost V 1 base and J 5 bases, with 12 bases left between them. CDR3 length: 15 amino acids. CDR3 region: CATSRGGRKDQPQHF. CDR3 in DNA: TGTGCCACCAGCAGAGGGGGCAGAAAAGATCAGCCCCAGCATTTT.

This chain connects TRBV5-1 to TRBJ1-6; D unclear. V lost 0 bases to trimming and J lost 5 bases, with 6 bases between them. CDR3 length equals 14 residues. Germline V gene lookup returns CDR1 SGHRS and CDR2 YFSETQ. CDR3 amino acids: CASSLGRDNSPLHF. In DNA, the CDR3 is TGCGCCAGCAGCTTGGGACGAGATAATTCACCCCTCCACTTT.

The chain couples TRBV4-1 to TRBJ1-5, with D unclear. The germline V gene encodes CDR1 MGHRA and CDR2 YSYEKL. The V end lost 2 bases, the J end lost 6 bases, and 8 bases lay between the germline ends. The CDR3 consists of 13 residues. CDR3 amino acids: CASSQREGQPQHF. In DNA, the CDR3 is TGCGCCAGCAGCCAAAGGGAAGGTCAGCCCCAGCATTTT.

This clone was detected only a few times. The chain couples TRBV5-4 to TRBJ2-5; 16 nucleotides align to TRBD2. The germline V gene has CDR1 SGHNT and CDR2 YYREEE (reference sequence). This CDR3 spans 16 amino acids. V lost 4 bases to trimming and J lost 4 bases; unmatched junction nucleotides: 4. The CDR3 bases are TGTGCCAGCAGCGACGGGACTAGCGGGGGGGCAGAGACCCAGTACTTC. Translating gives CASSDGTSGGAETQYF. Looking up the rest from reference TRBV5-4 and TRBJ2-5 gives the full variable domain: ETGVTQSPTHLIKTRGQQVTLRCSSQSGHNTVSWYQQALGQGPQFIFQYYREEENGRGNFPPRFSGLQFPNYSSELNVNALELDDSALYLCASSDGTSGGAETQYFGPGTRLLVL.

The chain combines TRBV19 with TRBJ2-1; 10 bases are a match to TRBD1. Trimming took 3 bases from V and 5 from J; bases not matched to a gene: 7. The CDR3 runs 16 residues. CDR1 and CDR2 (germline): LNHDA, SQIVND (reference sequence). The CDR3 sequence is CASSIFPGQGHNEQFF. Written as DNA, the CDR3 is TGTGCCAGTAGTATTTTCCCGGGACAGGGGCACAATGAGCAGTTCTTC.

The chain recombines TRBV4-1 with TRBJ2-7, with D possibly matching TRBD2 (6 bases). The CDR3 totals 22 residues. Germline lookup yields CDR1 MGHRA and CDR2 YSYEKL. Trimming left V 0 bases short and J 2 bases short, with 32 bases between. CDR3 bases: TGCGCCAGCAGCCAAGATCAAGCACGCCTAGGGGTACGGGGGTCCGGCGCCTACGAGCAGTACTTC. Translation gives CASSQDQARLGVRGSGAYEQYF.

The chain joins TRBV19 to TRBJ2-3; 8 bases agree with TRBD2. The junction had 14 bases not matched to a gene; V was cut back by 3 bases and J by 6 bases. Germline CDR1 LNHDA, CDR2 SQIVND (reference sequence). This CDR3 is built from 17 residues. In DNA, the CDR3 is TGTGCCAGTAGTATGATAGGAGCGGGGGCCGCGGGGGATACGCAGTATTTT. Translating it yields CASSMIGAGAAGDTQYF.

The CDR3 DNA sequence: TGTGCCAGCTCACCACTAAGATCCTACGAGCAGTACTTC. It translates to CASSPLRSYEQYF. The chain uses TRBV18 and TRBJ2-7; D ambiguous. Germline assignment: CDR1 KGHSH and CDR2 LQKENI. This CDR3 has 13 residues. V lost 1 base to trimming and J lost 1 base, with 5 bases between them. The complete variable domain, with remaining parts taken from reference TRBV18 and TRBJ2-7, reads NAGVMQNPRHLVRRRGQEARLRCSPMKGHSHVYWYRQLPEEGLKFMVYLQKENIIDESGMPKERFSAEFPKEGPSILRIQQVVRGDSAAYFCASSPLRSYEQYFGPGTRLTVT.

The chain employs TRBV27 and TRBJ2-3, with D possibly called TRBD1 or TRBD2 (5 bases each). From germline, CDR1 is MNHEY and CDR2 SMNVEV (reference sequence). CDR3 length: 16 residues. Deletions cut 3 bases from V and 9 bases from J, with 22 bases between. The CDR3 sequence is CASSFDSAPPWGTQYF. CDR3 in DNA: TGTGCCAGCAGTTTTGATAGCGCTCCCCCCTGGGGGACGCAGTATTTT.

There are a few counts of this clone. The gene calls are TRBV7-6 and TRBJ1-6; 7 bases are shared with TRBD1. This CDR3 contains 16 residues. V lost 5 bases to trimming and J lost 7 bases; unmatched junction nucleotides: 11. CDR1 SGHVS and CDR2 FNYEAQ come from the germline V gene. CDR3: CASSARQGSTNSPLHF. The CDR3 DNA sequence: TGTGCCAGCAGCGCGAGACAGGGTTCGACGAATTCACCCCTCCACTTT.